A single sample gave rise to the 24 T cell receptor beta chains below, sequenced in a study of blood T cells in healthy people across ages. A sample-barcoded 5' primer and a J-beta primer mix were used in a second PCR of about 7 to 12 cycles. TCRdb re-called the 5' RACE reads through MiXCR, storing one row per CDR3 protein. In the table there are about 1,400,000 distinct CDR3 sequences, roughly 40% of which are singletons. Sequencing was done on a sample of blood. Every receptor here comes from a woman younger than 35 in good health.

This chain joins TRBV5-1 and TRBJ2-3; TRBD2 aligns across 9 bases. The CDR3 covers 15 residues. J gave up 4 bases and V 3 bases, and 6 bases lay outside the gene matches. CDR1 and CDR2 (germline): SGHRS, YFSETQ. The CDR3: CASSSSGDAADTQYF. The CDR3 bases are TGCGCCAGCAGCTCTAGCGGGGATGCCGCAGATACGCAGTATTTT.

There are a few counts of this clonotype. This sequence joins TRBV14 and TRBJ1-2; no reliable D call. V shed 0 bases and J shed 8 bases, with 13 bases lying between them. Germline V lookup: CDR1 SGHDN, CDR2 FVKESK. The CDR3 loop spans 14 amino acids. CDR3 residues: CASSQDFRGHGYTF. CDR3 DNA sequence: TGTGCCAGCAGCCAAGATTTTCGGGGTCACGGCTACACCTTC.

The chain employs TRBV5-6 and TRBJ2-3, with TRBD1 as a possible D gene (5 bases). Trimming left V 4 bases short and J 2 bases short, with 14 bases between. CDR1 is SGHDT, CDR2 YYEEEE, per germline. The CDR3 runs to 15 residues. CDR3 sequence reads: CASSRMSGSTDTQYF. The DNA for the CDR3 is TGTGCCAGCAGCCGGATGTCAGGGTCCACAGATACGCAGTATTTT.

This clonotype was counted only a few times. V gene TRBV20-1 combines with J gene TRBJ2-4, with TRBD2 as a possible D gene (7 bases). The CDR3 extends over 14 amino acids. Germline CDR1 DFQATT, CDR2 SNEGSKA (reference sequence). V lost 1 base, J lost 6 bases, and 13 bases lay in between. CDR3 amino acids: CSARVGGLGNIQYF. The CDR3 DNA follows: TGCAGTGCTAGAGTCGGGGGGCTTGGAAACATTCAGTACTTC.

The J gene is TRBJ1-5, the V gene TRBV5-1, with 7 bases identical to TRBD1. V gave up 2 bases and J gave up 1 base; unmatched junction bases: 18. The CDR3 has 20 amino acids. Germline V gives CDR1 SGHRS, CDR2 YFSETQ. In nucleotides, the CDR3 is TGCGCCAGCAGCTTTAAAGTCCACAGGGGCCCCCCTTCCAGCAATCAGCCCCAGCATTTT. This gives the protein CASSFKVHRGPPSSNQPQHF.

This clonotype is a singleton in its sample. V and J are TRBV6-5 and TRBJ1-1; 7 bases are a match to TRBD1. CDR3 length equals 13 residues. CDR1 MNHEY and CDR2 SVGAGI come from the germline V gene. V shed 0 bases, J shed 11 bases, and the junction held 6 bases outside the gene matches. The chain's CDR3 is CASSYSAGGWAFF. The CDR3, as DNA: TGTGCCAGCAGTTACTCCGCAGGGGGGTGGGCTTTCTTT.

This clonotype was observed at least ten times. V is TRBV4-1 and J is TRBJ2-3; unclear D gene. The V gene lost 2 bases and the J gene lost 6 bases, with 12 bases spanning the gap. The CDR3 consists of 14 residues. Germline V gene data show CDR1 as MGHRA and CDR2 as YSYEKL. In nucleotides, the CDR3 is TGCGCCAGCAGCCAAACGGTTCCGGGTGATACGCAGTATTTT. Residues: CASSQTVPGDTQYF.

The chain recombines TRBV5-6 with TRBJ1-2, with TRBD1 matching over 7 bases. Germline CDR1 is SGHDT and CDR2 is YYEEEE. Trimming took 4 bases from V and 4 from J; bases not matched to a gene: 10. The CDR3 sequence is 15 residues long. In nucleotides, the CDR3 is TGTGCCAGCAGCCTTGACAGGGAAGCACCCTATGGCTACACCTTC. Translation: CASSLDREAPYGYTF.

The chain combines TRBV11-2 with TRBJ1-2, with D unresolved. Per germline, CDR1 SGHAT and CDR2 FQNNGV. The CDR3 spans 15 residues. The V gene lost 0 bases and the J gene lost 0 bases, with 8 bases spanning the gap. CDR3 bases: TGTGCCAGCAGCTTAGATCCTTCAGCTAACTATGGCTACACCTTC. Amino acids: CASSLDPSANYGYTF.

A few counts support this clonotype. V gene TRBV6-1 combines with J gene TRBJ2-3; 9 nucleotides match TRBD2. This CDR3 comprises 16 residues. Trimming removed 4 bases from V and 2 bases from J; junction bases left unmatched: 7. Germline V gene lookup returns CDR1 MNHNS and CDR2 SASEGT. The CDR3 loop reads CASSGRSGGLTDTQYF. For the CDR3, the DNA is TGTGCCAGCAGTGGCCGGAGCGGGGGGCTCACAGATACGCAGTATTTT.

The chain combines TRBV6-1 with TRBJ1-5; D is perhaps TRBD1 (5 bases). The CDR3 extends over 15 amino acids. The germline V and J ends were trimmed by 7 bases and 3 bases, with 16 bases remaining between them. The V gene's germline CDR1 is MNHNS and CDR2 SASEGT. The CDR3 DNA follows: TGTGCCAGCACCGATCCTCAGGGATCCAATCAGCCCCAGCATTTT. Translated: CASTDPQGSNQPQHF.

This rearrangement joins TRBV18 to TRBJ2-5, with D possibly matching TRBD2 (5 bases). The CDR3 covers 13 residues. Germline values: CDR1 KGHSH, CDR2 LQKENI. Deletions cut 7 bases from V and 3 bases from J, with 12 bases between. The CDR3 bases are TGTGCCAGCTTAATTACCGGGGAAGAGACCCAGTACTTC. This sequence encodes CASLITGEETQYF.

The CDR3 reads CSASTSAGYEQYF. CDR3 sequence (DNA): TGCAGTGCGAGCACCTCCGCAGGATACGAGCAGTACTTC. This chain connects TRBV20-1 to TRBJ2-7; D gene unclear. The V and J ends lost 6 bases and 4 bases respectively, with 16 bases between them. Germline loops: CDR1 DFQATT, CDR2 SNEGSKA (reference sequence). The CDR3 is 13 residues long.

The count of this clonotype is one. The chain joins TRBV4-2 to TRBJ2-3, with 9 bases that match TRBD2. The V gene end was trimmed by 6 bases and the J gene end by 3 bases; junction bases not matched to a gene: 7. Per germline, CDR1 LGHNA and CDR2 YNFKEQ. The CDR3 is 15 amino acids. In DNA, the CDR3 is TGTGCCAGCAGGAAACCGGGACTAGCAACAGATACGCAGTATTTT. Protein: CASRKPGLATDTQYF.

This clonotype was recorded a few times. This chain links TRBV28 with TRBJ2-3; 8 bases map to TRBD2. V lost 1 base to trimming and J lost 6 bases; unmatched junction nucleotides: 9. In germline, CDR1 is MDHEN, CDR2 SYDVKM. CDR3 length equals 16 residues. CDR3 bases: TGTGCCAGCAGTTTATCTGCCGGGGGGGTAATGGATACGCAGTATTTT. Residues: CASSLSAGGVMDTQYF.

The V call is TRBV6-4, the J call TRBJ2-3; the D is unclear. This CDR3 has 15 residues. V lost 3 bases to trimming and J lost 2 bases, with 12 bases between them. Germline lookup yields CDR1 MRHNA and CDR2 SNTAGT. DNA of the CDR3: TGTGCCAGCAGTGAGTTGGGGATGGCCACAGATACGCAGTATTTT. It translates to CASSELGMATDTQYF.

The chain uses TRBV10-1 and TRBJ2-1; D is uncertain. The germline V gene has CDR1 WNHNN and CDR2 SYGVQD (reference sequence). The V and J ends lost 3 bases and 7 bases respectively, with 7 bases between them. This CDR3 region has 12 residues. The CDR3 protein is CASSDPGNEQFF. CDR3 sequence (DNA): TGCGCCAGCAGTGACCCGGGTAATGAGCAGTTCTTC.

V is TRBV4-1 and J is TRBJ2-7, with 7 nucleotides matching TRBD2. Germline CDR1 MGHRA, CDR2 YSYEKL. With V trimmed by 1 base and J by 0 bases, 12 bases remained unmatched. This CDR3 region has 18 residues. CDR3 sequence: CASSQVDVPAGPSYEQYF. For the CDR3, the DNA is TGCGCCAGCAGCCAAGTTGACGTACCAGCGGGGCCCTCCTACGAGCAGTACTTC.

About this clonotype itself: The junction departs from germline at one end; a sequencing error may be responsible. CDR3 sequence (DNA): TGCACCAGCAGCCAAGGAAGGTGGGCGGTCGGGCAAGTCAATGAAAAACTGTTTTTT. Amino acids: CTSSQGRWAVGQVNEKLFF. The chain couples TRBV4-1 to TRBJ1-4, with D unclear. The CDR3 has 19 amino acids. Germline V gives CDR1 MGHRA, CDR2 YSYEKL.

The DNA for the CDR3 is TGCGCCAGCAGCCCCGGGACAGGGTCTGGGCAGCCCCAGCATTTT. This gives the protein CASSPGTGSGQPQHF. This rearrangement joins TRBV5-1 to TRBJ1-5; 9 nucleotides line up with TRBD1. There are 15 residues in the CDR3. Germline V CDR1 and CDR2: SGHRS, YFSETQ. V shed 4 bases and J 7 bases; nucleotides not matched to a gene: 9.

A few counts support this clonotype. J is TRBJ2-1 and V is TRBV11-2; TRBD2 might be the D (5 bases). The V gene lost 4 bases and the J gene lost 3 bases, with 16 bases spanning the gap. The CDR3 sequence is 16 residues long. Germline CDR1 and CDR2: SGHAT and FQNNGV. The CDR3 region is CASSSPEGVNYNEQFF. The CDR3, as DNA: TGTGCCAGCAGCTCCCCAGAGGGAGTTAACTACAATGAGCAGTTCTTC.

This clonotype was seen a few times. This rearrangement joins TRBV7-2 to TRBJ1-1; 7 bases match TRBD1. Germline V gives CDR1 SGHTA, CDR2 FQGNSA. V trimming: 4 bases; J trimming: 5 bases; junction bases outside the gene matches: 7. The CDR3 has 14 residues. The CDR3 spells CASSSTTGPTEAFF. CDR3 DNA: TGTGCCAGCAGCTCAACGACAGGGCCGACTGAAGCTTTCTTT.

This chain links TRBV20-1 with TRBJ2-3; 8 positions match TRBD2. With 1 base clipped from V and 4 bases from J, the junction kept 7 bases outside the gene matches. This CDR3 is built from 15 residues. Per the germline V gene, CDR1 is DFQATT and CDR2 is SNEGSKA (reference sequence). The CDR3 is CSARAAGVRADTQYF. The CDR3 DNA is TGCAGTGCTAGAGCAGCGGGAGTCCGGGCAGATACGCAGTATTTT.

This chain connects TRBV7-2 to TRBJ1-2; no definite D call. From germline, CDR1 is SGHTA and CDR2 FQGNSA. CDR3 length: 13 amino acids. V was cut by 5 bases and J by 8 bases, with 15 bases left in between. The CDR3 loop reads CASSRPGVGGYTF. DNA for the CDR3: TGTGCCAGCAGCCGCCCTGGGGTGGGAGGCTACACCTTC.